These 29 T cell receptor beta chains originate from one sample sequenced in a study of blood T cell repertoires in COVID-19. Data came from immunoSEQ multiplex PCR; TCRdb stores just in-frame clones and leaves some out. The repertoire holds tens of thousands of clones, with just under 80% as singletons. Sequenced sample: peripheral blood. The receptor set was obtained from a human donor in a cohort sampled during active COVID-19.

This chain joins TRBV24-1 and TRBJ2-7, with a tentative D call TRBD2 (6 bases). CDR3 length: 12 residues. The V end lost 6 bases, the J end lost 4 bases, and 9 bases lay between the germline ends. Germline V gene sequence: CDR1 KGHDR, CDR2 SFDVKD. DNA of the CDR3: TGTGCCACCAGTCAGGAGGGATACGAGCAGTACTTC. Encoded protein: CATSQEGYEQYF.

The chain combines TRBV7-9 with TRBJ2-1; D is ambiguous. Deletions cut 1 base from V and 6 bases from J, with 16 bases between. Germline V gene sequence: CDR1 SEHNR, CDR2 FQNEAQ (reference sequence). This CDR3 comprises 16 residues. The CDR3 DNA sequence: TGTGCCAGCAGCTTAGGTAGCAGTCGCTTGGGCAATGAGCAGTTCTTC. Translated: CASSLGSSRLGNEQFF.

The genes are TRBV19 and TRBJ2-7; TRBD2 matches 15 bases. V trimming: 3 bases; J trimming: 4 bases; junction bases outside the gene matches: 7. Germline values: CDR1 LNHDA, CDR2 SQIVND (reference sequence). The CDR3 contains 17 residues. CDR3: CASSMTPGTSGRYEQYF. DNA of the CDR3: TGTGCCAGTAGTATGACCCCCGGGACTAGCGGGAGGTACGAGCAGTACTTC.

V usage is TRBV6-4 and J usage is TRBJ1-6; 9 bases align to TRBD1. From germline, CDR1 is MRHNA and CDR2 SNTAGT. CDR3 size: 15 residues. The ends lost 0 bases at V and 10 bases at J; junction bases unmatched: 4. The CDR3 reads CASSDSWTGDSPLHF. CDR3 in DNA: TGTGCCAGCAGTGACTCTTGGACAGGGGACTCACCCCTCCACTTT.

This clone was detected a few times. This chain joins TRBV7-2 and TRBJ2-1; 8 nucleotides line up with TRBD1. After removal of 3 bases from V and 0 bases from J, the junction contained 13 bases not matched to a gene. The germline CDR1 and CDR2 sequences are SGHTA and FQGNSA. The CDR3 totals 19 residues. This chain's CDR3 is CASSFPFPPDRVSYNEQFF. In nucleotides, the CDR3 is TGTGCCAGCAGCTTCCCCTTTCCGCCGGACAGGGTCTCCTACAATGAGCAGTTCTTC.

Of note for this clone: Other nucleotide sequences from this sample produce the same CDR3. The chain links TRBV18 to TRBJ2-3, with unresolved D. This CDR3 is built from 13 residues. CDR1 and CDR2 (germline): KGHSH, LQKENI. V was pared by 0 bases and J by 3 bases, with 4 bases between. In nucleotides, the CDR3 is TGTGCCAGCTCACCACCCGGGACAGATACGCAGTATTTT. Translation: CASSPPGTDTQYF.

The gene calls are TRBV9 and TRBJ2-6, with D perhaps TRBD2 (7 bases). The CDR3 is 15 residues long. Germline loops: CDR1 SGDLS, CDR2 YYNGEE. V gave up 2 bases and J gave up 4 bases, with 10 bases separating them. Written as DNA, the CDR3 is TGTGCCAGCAGCGTCGGGGGGCTGGGGGCCAACGTCCTGACTTTC. It encodes CASSVGGLGANVLTF.

This chain links TRBV3-1 (or the pseudogene TRBV3-2) with TRBJ2-2, with 10 positions matching TRBD2. Germline V lookup: CDR1 LGHDT, CDR2 YNNKEL (reference sequence). Trimming took 2 bases from V and 0 from J; bases not matched to a gene: 6. The CDR3 covers 18 residues. The CDR3 coding sequence is TGTGCCAGCAGCCAAAGAAGCGGGGGGGCGGCGAACACCGGGGAGCTGTTTTTT. Protein product: CASSQRSGGAANTGELFF.

The rearrangement uses TRBV7-2 and TRBJ2-5; D remains ambiguous. The CDR3 runs 17 residues. V lost 1 base and J lost 0, with 15 bases in between. Germline V lookup: CDR1 SGHTA, CDR2 FQGNSA. The CDR3, as DNA: TGTGCCAGCAGCTTAGTTGGTGGCCGGAGAGACCAAGAGACCCAGTACTTC. Its protein product is CASSLVGGRRDQETQYF.

This clone has just one count. V is TRBV30 and J is TRBJ1-2; 8 bases map to TRBD1. Germline lookup yields CDR1 GTSNPN and CDR2 SVGIG (reference sequence). With 0 bases clipped from V and 4 bases from J, the junction kept 4 bases outside the gene matches. The CDR3 is made up of 14 amino acids. DNA of the CDR3: TGTGCCTGGAGTGTCGACAGGGGCATCTATGGCTACACCTTC. It translates to CAWSVDRGIYGYTF.

The CDR3 DNA sequence: TGTGCCAGCAGCTTCGGGACAGGGTCTAGTAGTGAGCAGTTCTTC. This gives the protein CASSFGTGSSSEQFF. The rearrangement links TRBV7-2 to TRBJ2-1, with 9 bases identical to TRBD1. Trimming removed 3 bases from V and 9 bases from J; junction bases left unmatched: 9. The CDR3 spans 15 residues. The germline V gene has CDR1 SGHTA and CDR2 FQGNSA.

The CDR3 reads CASSHSLGFNGRVQETQYF. CDR3 DNA sequence: TGTGCCAGCAGCCATAGCCTAGGTTTTAACGGGAGGGTACAAGAGACCCAGTACTTC. This chain joins TRBV3-1 (or the pseudogene TRBV3-2) and TRBJ2-5; 8 nucleotides match TRBD2. In germline, CDR1 is LGHDT, CDR2 YNNKEL (reference sequence). The J segment lost 2 bases and the V segment lost 3 bases, leaving 17 bases of the junction unmatched. The CDR3 loop spans 19 amino acids.

The chain recombines TRBV7-9 with TRBJ1-2; 8 bases agree with TRBD1. The CDR3 consists of 15 residues. J gave up 3 bases and V 5 bases, and 8 bases lay outside the gene matches. Looked up from germline, CDR1 is SEHNR and CDR2 is FQNEAQ (reference sequence). This CDR3 reads CASSNLGQGDYGYTF. The CDR3 region has the DNA TGTGCCAGCAGCAACCTTGGACAGGGCGACTATGGCTACACCTTC.

The CDR3 loop reads CASGLVRGTGKVYEQYF. CDR3 nucleotide sequence: TGTGCTAGTGGTTTGGTCAGGGGGACAGGGAAAGTTTACGAGCAGTACTTC. This chain uses TRBV12-5 with TRBJ2-7, with 9 bases identical to TRBD1. Germline CDR1 and CDR2: LGHNT and FRNRAP. The CDR3 sequence is 17 residues long. The V and J ends lost 0 bases and 4 bases, in that order; junction bases with no gene match: 10.

Regarding this clone: Just one base apart from a much larger clone, this may be a read error. The chain links TRBV27 to TRBJ2-7; 11 bases align to TRBD1. Germline CDR1 and CDR2: MNHEY and SMNVEV (reference sequence). This CDR3 has 14 residues. V gave up 6 bases and J gave up 3 bases; unmatched junction bases: 4. This CDR3 is CASSPGTGGYEQYF. The CDR3 nucleotides are TGTGCCAGCAGCCCCGGGACAGGGGGCTACGAGCAGTACTTC.

V usage is TRBV4-1 and J usage is TRBJ1-1; 9 nucleotides align to TRBD1. This CDR3 contains 15 residues. Per germline, CDR1 MGHRA and CDR2 YSYEKL. Trimming removed 5 bases from V and 9 bases from J; junction bases left unmatched: 13. CDR3 sequence (DNA): TGCGCCAGCAGCTACCGGACAGGGGACGACGTTCAAGCTTTCTTT. Its translation is CASSYRTGDDVQAFF.

The table lists this clone with a count of one. The genes are TRBV5-5 and TRBJ2-3; D remains unclear. Germline loops: CDR1 SGHKS, CDR2 YYEKEE (reference sequence). Trimming removed 6 bases from V and 0 bases from J, with 8 bases in between. CDR3 length: 13 amino acids. CDR3 sequence reads: CASIPVSTDTQYF. The DNA for the CDR3 is TGTGCCAGCATCCCTGTGAGCACAGATACGCAGTATTTT. Supplemented by reference TRBV5-5 and TRBJ2-3, the full variable domain reads DAGVTQSPTHLIKTRGQQVTLRCSPISGHKSVSWYQQVLGQGPQFIFQYYEKEERGRGNFPDRFSARQFPNYSSELNVNALLLGDSALYLCASIPVSTDTQYFGPGTRLTVL.

The chain couples TRBV2 to TRBJ2-3; 11 nucleotides line up with TRBD2. The ends lost 0 bases at V and 6 bases at J; junction bases unmatched: 2. The CDR3 is 15 residues long. Germline V gene sequence: CDR1 SNHLY, CDR2 FYNNEI. Here the CDR3 reads CASSEALAGGDTQYF. Here the CDR3 DNA reads TGTGCCAGCAGTGAAGCGCTAGCGGGAGGTGATACGCAGTATTTT.

The sample holds a few counts of this clone. This rearrangement joins TRBV28 to TRBJ1-3; no clear D gene. This CDR3 has 14 amino acids. CDR1 and CDR2 (germline): MDHEN, SYDVKM. V lost 5 bases and J lost 4, with 12 bases in between. CDR3 coding DNA: TGTGCCAGCAGTCGAGGGTTGGACGGAAACACCATATATTTT. Translating it yields CASSRGLDGNTIYF.

The chain couples TRBV7-2 to TRBJ1-2; the match to TRBD1 covers 7 bases. This CDR3 is 15 amino acids long. Germline CDR1 SGHTA, CDR2 FQGNSA. Losses at the gene ends were 4 bases for V and 4 bases for J; bases not matched to a gene: 9. In nucleotides, the CDR3 is TGTGCCAGCAGCTGGGGGACAGCTAGCCTCTATGGCTACACCTTC. Protein product: CASSWGTASLYGYTF.

This clone appeared once. This CDR3 is CASSESSQGVETQYF. CDR3 coding DNA: TGCGCCAGCAGTGAGTCGAGTCAGGGGGTAGAGACCCAGTACTTC. The rearrangement joins TRBV10-1 to TRBJ2-5; 7 bases are a match to TRBD1. The germline V gene encodes CDR1 WNHNN and CDR2 SYGVQD (reference sequence). The CDR3 length is 15 residues. The J segment lost 4 bases and the V segment lost 0 bases, leaving 5 bases of the junction unmatched.

V and J are TRBV28 and TRBJ2-7; D is undetermined. This CDR3 is built from 14 residues. Trimming pared 10 bases from V and 2 bases from J, leaving 18 bases between. CDR1 MDHEN and CDR2 SYDVKM come from the germline V gene. CDR3 sequence reads: CAITTSWPAYEQYF. Here the CDR3 DNA reads TGTGCCATCACAACCTCTTGGCCAGCCTACGAGCAGTACTTC. The full variable domain, its missing parts supplied by reference TRBV28 and TRBJ2-7, is DVKVTQSSRYLVKRTGEKVFLECVQDMDHENMFWYRQDPGLGLRLIYFSYDVKMKEKGDIPEGYSVSREKKERFSLILESASTNQTSMYLCAITTSWPAYEQYFGPGTRLTVT.

The J gene is TRBJ2-3, the V gene TRBV5-4, with 9 bases that match TRBD2. The V and J ends lost 6 bases and 6 bases, in that order; junction bases with no gene match: 8. Per germline, CDR1 SGHNT and CDR2 YYREEE (reference sequence). The CDR3 length is 14 residues. For the CDR3, the DNA is TGTGCCAGCACCCATAGCGGGGGAGGCGATACGCAGTATTTT. This translates into CASTHSGGGDTQYF.

This sequence joins TRBV6-2 or TRBV6-3 and TRBJ1-1, with a weak D call TRBD1 (6 bases). The CDR3 length is 12 residues. Germline CDR1 MNHEY, CDR2 SVGEGT. With 5 bases removed from V and 11 bases from J, the gap between germline ends came to 15 bases. CDR3 protein: CASSPTGTTAFF. DNA for the CDR3: TGTGCCAGCAGTCCCACCGGGACAACGGCTTTCTTT.

This chain links TRBV7-2 with TRBJ1-2, with D unresolved. Germline values: CDR1 SGHTA, CDR2 FQGNSA. Trimming removed 1 base from V and 2 bases from J, with 8 bases in between. The CDR3 has 14 amino acids. Written as DNA, the CDR3 is TGTGCCAGCAGCTTAGGAACGCTAAACTATGGCTACACCTTC. Amino acid sequence: CASSLGTLNYGYTF.

V is TRBV29-1 and J is TRBJ2-3, with D maybe TRBD2 (6 bases). Trimming left V 3 bases short and J 6 bases short, with 13 bases between. The CDR3 totals 13 residues. Germline V gene lookup returns CDR1 SQVTM and CDR2 ANQGSEA. The CDR3 DNA sequence: TGCAGCGTTGAGGGCGGGGTGGATGATACGCAGTATTTT. It encodes CSVEGGVDDTQYF.

J is TRBJ2-5 and V is TRBV19, with 9 bases identical to TRBD2. The V gene end was trimmed by 4 bases and the J gene end by 1 base; junction bases not matched to a gene: 4. There are 15 residues in the CDR3. Per germline, CDR1 LNHDA and CDR2 SQIVND (reference sequence). The CDR3 loop reads CASSSIAGAQETQYF. The CDR3 DNA follows: TGTGCCAGTAGTAGCATAGCGGGAGCCCAAGAGACCCAGTACTTC.

The sample holds a few counts of this clone. The chain employs TRBV7-9 and TRBJ2-7, with D possibly being TRBD2 (5 bases). The CDR3 is 16 residues long. Germline CDR1 and CDR2: SEHNR and FQNEAQ (reference sequence). V was trimmed by 1 base and J by 2 bases, leaving 15 bases between them. CDR3 loop: CASSLGFSRGTYEQYF. The CDR3 DNA reads as TGTGCCAGCAGCTTAGGTTTCTCCCGGGGAACCTACGAGCAGTACTTC.

The CDR3 DNA reads as TGTGCCAGCAGCTTATCAGGGGCCAGGGAAAAACTGTTTTTT. Residues: CASSLSGAREKLFF. The V gene is TRBV11-2, the J gene TRBJ1-4; D is possibly TRBD1 (6 bases). The CDR3 has 14 amino acids. The germline gives CDR1 SGHAT, CDR2 FQNNGV. Deletions cut 2 bases from V and 8 bases from J, with 12 bases between.